These 28 T cell receptor beta chains share one sample of origin, sequenced in a study of response to subunit inactivated influenza vaccine (dated by TCRdb to 2016 to 2019). Libraries were made using RT-PCR. Sequencing took place on an Illumina HiSeq 2500. TCRdb took the public reads, trimmed them with fastp at Q25, ran MiXCR for clone calling and kept in-frame beta chains. Rows are unified per CDR3 protein, each entry keeping the most common DNA and genes. The sample table lists about 570,000 distinct CDR3 sequences, over 9% of them with a count of one. 11% of the sample comes from the top ten. These same data were also listed under a study on T cells expressing NK-cell markers. From the second report: TCR beta cDNA libraries were made by 5'RACE template switching that added a universal primer site and unique molecular identifiers.

Sequencing was performed on PBMCs from blood, taken on the day of vaccination. All receptors come from a man aged 50-60 years who received an inactivated influenza vaccine. Donor details come from another sample of the same person, matched by shared clones.

This clonotype was picked up a small number of times. This chain joins TRBV12-3 or TRBV12-4 and TRBJ1-2; 7 bases fit TRBD1. This CDR3 comprises 15 residues. V shed 2 bases, J shed 5 bases, and the junction held 8 bases outside the gene matches. The CDR3, as DNA: TGTGCCAGCAGTTTACGGGACAGACGGGTTTATGGCTACACCTTC. Translating it yields CASSLRDRRVYGYTF.

This clonotype was found many times. The V gene is TRBV12-3 or TRBV12-4, the J gene TRBJ2-1; D ambiguous. This CDR3 is built from 13 residues. Trimming pared 5 bases from V and 5 bases from J, leaving 10 bases between. CDR3 nucleotides: TGTGCCAGCAGTCGCCTCCTAGACAATGAGCAGTTCTTC. It yields the protein CASSRLLDNEQFF.

The chain recombines TRBV5-1 with TRBJ1-6; TRBD1 matches at 10 bases. Trimming at V came to 4 bases and at J to 8 bases, leaving 3 bases not matched to a gene. Germline CDR1 is SGHRS and CDR2 is YFSETQ. CDR3 length equals 14 residues. The DNA of the CDR3 is TGCGCCAGCAGCCGGGACAGGGGTGATTCACCCCTCCACTTT. Protein product: CASSRDRGDSPLHF.

This clonotype has at least ten counts. This chain connects TRBV4-1 to TRBJ2-7; 7 nucleotides agree with TRBD2. V shed 1 base and J 2 bases; nucleotides not matched to a gene: 2. Germline V gives CDR1 MGHRA, CDR2 YSYEKL. The CDR3 has 14 residues. The CDR3 sequence: CASSQVRGAYEQYF. CDR3 DNA sequence: TGCGCCAGCAGCCAAGTCCGGGGGGCCTACGAGCAGTACTTC.

This clonotype occurred a few times. The V and J genes are TRBV29-1 and TRBJ2-3; the match to TRBD2 covers 8 bases. The CDR3 is 16 residues long. The V gene end was trimmed by 5 bases and the J gene end by 2 bases; junction bases not matched to a gene: 12. Per the germline V gene, CDR1 is SQVTM and CDR2 is ANQGSEA. The CDR3 here is CSVLGGVAGITDTQYF. The DNA of the CDR3 is TGCAGCGTTCTTGGGGGGGTAGCGGGGATCACAGATACGCAGTATTTT.

This clonotype was seen a handful of times. V gene TRBV7-2 combines with J gene TRBJ2-1; no firm D call. V lost 1 base and J lost 9, with 7 bases in between. Germline V gives CDR1 SGHTA, CDR2 FQGNSA. The CDR3 consists of 12 residues. The DNA of the CDR3 is TGTGCCAGCAGCTTAGTTGGGTTTGAGCAGTTCTTC. This codes for CASSLVGFEQFF.

V is TRBV12-3 or TRBV12-4 and J is TRBJ2-1; 11 bases agree with TRBD1. V lost 6 bases, J lost 14 bases, and 6 bases stayed unmatched. The CDR3 contains 12 residues. In nucleotides, the CDR3 is TGTGCCAGCAGCAGAAGGACAGGGGGCGAGTTCTTC. It is translated as CASSRRTGGEFF.

This clonotype has only a few counts. J is TRBJ2-3 and V is TRBV10-1; D unresolved. In germline, CDR1 is WNHNN, CDR2 SYGVQD (reference sequence). V gave up 4 bases and J gave up 10 bases, with 15 bases separating them. The CDR3 sequence is 13 residues long. CDR3 coding DNA: TGCGCCAGCAGTGTTCAAACCTCCACTCCGCAGTATTTT. It translates to CASSVQTSTPQYF.

The rearrangement joins TRBV6-5 to TRBJ2-3, with D maybe TRBD2 (5 bases). This CDR3 comprises 18 residues. Germline V CDR1 and CDR2: MNHEY, SVGAGI. V lost 0 bases, J lost 0 bases, and 16 bases lay in between. CDR3: CASSYSFLMRTSTDTQYF. The CDR3 DNA reads TGTGCCAGCAGTTACTCGTTCCTTATGAGGACTAGCACAGATACGCAGTATTTT.

This clonotype was seen repeatedly, ten times or more. The rearrangement links TRBV5-6 to TRBJ1-4, with 7 bases matching TRBD1. Germline-derived CDR1 and CDR2 are SGHDT and YYEEEE. This CDR3 comprises 15 residues. Trimming took 4 bases from V and 7 from J; bases not matched to a gene: 10. CDR3 region: CASSRTRDSGEKLFF. The CDR3 DNA is TGTGCCAGCAGCCGGACCCGGGACAGCGGTGAAAAACTGTTTTTT.

This clonotype was detected only a few times. The chain couples TRBV5-1 to TRBJ2-3; a possible D gene is TRBD1 (6 bases). Germline loops: CDR1 SGHRS, CDR2 YFSETQ. V was pared by 0 bases and J by 2 bases, with 10 bases between. This CDR3 is built from 15 residues. The CDR3 reads CASSLGGQFTDTQYF. The CDR3 bases are TGCGCCAGCAGCTTGGGGGGACAATTCACAGATACGCAGTATTTT.

This clonotype showed up just a few times. This rearrangement joins TRBV6-5 to TRBJ2-7; tentatively, D is TRBD1 (6 bases). The ends were cut back, 0 bases at V and 5 bases at J, with 14 bases in the middle. Germline V gives CDR1 MNHEY, CDR2 SVGAGI. The CDR3 extends over 15 amino acids. CDR3: CASSYSVRGYNEQYF. CDR3 DNA sequence: TGTGCCAGCAGTTACTCGGTCAGGGGTTACAACGAGCAGTACTTC.

The V call is TRBV5-1, the J call TRBJ1-2, with 10 bases fitting TRBD1. V lost 7 bases and J lost 5; bases outside the gene matches: 8. There are 14 residues in the CDR3. Germline CDR1 is SGHRS and CDR2 is YFSETQ. CDR3 protein: CASAPGQGVYGYTF. CDR3 bases: TGCGCCAGCGCGCCCGGACAGGGGGTTTATGGCTACACCTTC.

Comment on this clonotype: The germline gene is not matched at one end of the junction; a read error may be the cause. The chain couples TRBV7-7 to TRBJ2-1, with 9 nucleotides matching TRBD2. This CDR3 has 13 residues. The germline V gene has CDR1 SSHAT and CDR2 FNYEAQ (reference sequence). The CDR3, as DNA: TGTGCTAGCAGCCGCGGGAGGGAAAATGAGCAGTTCTTC. Protein: CASSRGRENEQFF.

This clonotype was counted a few times. The chain carries TRBV28 and TRBJ2-7; D ambiguous. This CDR3 comprises 13 residues. Germline V gives CDR1 MDHEN, CDR2 SYDVKM. V lost 3 bases to trimming and J lost 5 bases, with 11 bases between them. The CDR3 is CASSLARVDEQYF. In nucleotides, the CDR3 is TGTGCCAGCAGTTTGGCTAGGGTCGACGAGCAGTACTTC. Full variable domain (missing parts from reference TRBV28 and TRBJ2-7): DVKVTQSSRYLVKRTGEKVFLECVQDMDHENMFWYRQDPGLGLRLIYFSYDVKMKEKGDIPEGYSVSREKKERFSLILESASTNQTSMYLCASSLARVDEQYFGPGTRLTVT.

Comment on this clonotype: The junction does not match germline at one end; this may be a read error. The rearrangement uses TRBV6-5 and TRBJ2-2; D may be TRBD2 (5 bases). Germline values: CDR1 MNHEY, CDR2 SVGAGI. This CDR3 comprises 13 residues. The CDR3 is CASNYEGTGELFF. CDR3 DNA: TGTGCCAGCAATTACGAGGGAACAGGGGAGCTGTTTTTT.

This sequence joins TRBV20-1 and TRBJ2-3, with TRBD2 as a possible D gene (5 bases). Germline CDR1 reads DFQATT; CDR2 reads SNEGSKA (reference sequence). The V gene lost 6 bases and the J gene lost 0 bases, with 10 bases spanning the gap. This CDR3 is built from 13 residues. The CDR3 here is CSARTYSTDTQYF. CDR3 DNA: TGCAGTGCCAGGACTTATAGCACAGATACGCAGTATTTT.

This sequence joins TRBV10-2 and TRBJ2-2; maybe TRBD2 (5 bases). CDR3 length: 14 residues. CDR1 is WSHSY and CDR2 is SAAADI in the germline V gene. Trimming took 6 bases from V and 5 from J, leaving 13 bases between them. This CDR3 reads CASSKGPGTGELFF. The CDR3 DNA reads as TGCGCCAGCAGCAAGGGCCCGGGGACCGGGGAGCTGTTTTTT.

This sequence joins TRBV5-1 and TRBJ2-3; 10 positions agree with TRBD1. CDR1 and CDR2 (germline): SGHRS, YFSETQ. J gave up 2 bases and V 4 bases, and 7 bases lay outside the gene matches. CDR3 length equals 16 residues. CDR3 sequence: CASSDRTGGNTDTQYF. The CDR3 DNA sequence: TGCGCCAGCAGCGACCGGACAGGGGGGAACACAGATACGCAGTATTTT.

This clonotype was recorded a few times. The rearrangement links TRBV3-1 to TRBJ1-1; no clear D. V was shortened by 6 bases and J by 3 bases, with 8 bases between the two germline ends. CDR1 and CDR2 from the germline V gene are LGHDT and YNNKEL (reference sequence). The CDR3 is made up of 12 amino acids. CDR3 sequence reads: CASRAAHTEAFF. The DNA for the CDR3 is TGTGCCAGCAGGGCAGCTCACACTGAAGCTTTCTTT.

V usage is TRBV15 and J usage is TRBJ2-4, with D unclear. This CDR3 has 13 residues. CDR1 is LNHNV, CDR2 YYDKDF, per germline (reference sequence). Trimming took 1 base from V and 7 from J, leaving 8 bases between them. The CDR3 region is CATSRGTGNIQYF. In DNA form, the CDR3 reads TGTGCCACCAGCAGAGGGACCGGGAACATTCAGTACTTC.

The genes are TRBV2 and TRBJ2-7, with D maybe TRBD1 (6 bases). The CDR3 runs 15 residues. Germline lookup yields CDR1 SNHLY and CDR2 FYNNEI. The V gene lost 3 bases and the J gene lost 3 bases, with 15 bases spanning the gap. The CDR3: CASSEIATGFYEQYF. In DNA form, the CDR3 reads TGTGCCAGCAGTGAGATAGCAACAGGGTTCTACGAGCAGTACTTC.

V usage is TRBV2 and J usage is TRBJ2-2; D call uncertain. Trimming removed 3 bases at V and 4 bases at J, with 9 bases between. The CDR3 totals 14 residues. Germline CDR1 and CDR2: SNHLY and FYNNEI. CDR3 sequence (DNA): TGTGCCAGCAGTGATGACGTGGTCACCGGGGAGCTGTTTTTT. As protein: CASSDDVVTGELFF.

This chain uses TRBV7-8 with TRBJ2-7; D possibly corresponds to TRBD1 (5 bases). V shed 4 bases and J shed 2 bases, with 18 bases lying between them. The CDR3 is 16 residues long. Germline loops: CDR1 SGHVS, CDR2 FQNEAQ. As DNA, the CDR3 is TGTGCCAGCAGCTCGGTTGGGGCCCGGGTCACCTACGAGCAGTACTTC. Protein: CASSSVGARVTYEQYF.

The chain has TRBV5-1 and TRBJ2-3; 10 bases match TRBD1. J was trimmed by 3 bases and V by 3 bases; bases with no gene match: 10. The germline CDR1 and CDR2 sequences are SGHRS and YFSETQ. The CDR3 spans 17 residues. CDR3 DNA: TGCGCCAGCAGCTCCCGGCCTGGGACAGGGGTGACAGATACGCAGTATTTT. Translating gives CASSSRPGTGVTDTQYF.

Comment on this clonotype: One end of the junction varies from germline; a read error may be responsible. The rearrangement uses TRBV7-7 and TRBJ2-5, with D perhaps matching TRBD1 (5 bases). This CDR3 comprises 16 residues. Germline V gene sequence: CDR1 SSHAT, CDR2 FNYEAQ (reference sequence). In nucleotides, the CDR3 is TGTGCTAGCAGCCTCGGAGTTGGGGCGCGTCAAGAGACCCAGTACTTC. This encodes CASSLGVGARQETQYF.

This chain connects TRBV14 to TRBJ2-1; perhaps D is TRBD1 or TRBD2 (5 bases each). The CDR3 extends over 18 amino acids. The germline V gene has CDR1 SGHDN and CDR2 FVKESK. V lost 1 base to trimming and J lost 8 bases, with 24 bases between them. CDR3 in amino acids: CASSQARINKEGMYEQFF. The CDR3 DNA is TGTGCCAGCAGCCAAGCACGTATTAATAAAGAGGGGATGTATGAGCAGTTCTTC.

This rearrangement joins TRBV5-1 to TRBJ2-7; D is possibly TRBD1 or TRBD2 (5 bases each). The CDR3 is 14 residues long. The V gene's germline CDR1 is SGHRS and CDR2 YFSETQ. V was cut by 5 bases and J by 3 bases, with 15 bases left in between. CDR3 sequence: CASRPRVDNYEQYF. The CDR3 nucleotides read TGCGCCAGCAGACCGCGGGTGGACAACTACGAGCAGTACTTC.